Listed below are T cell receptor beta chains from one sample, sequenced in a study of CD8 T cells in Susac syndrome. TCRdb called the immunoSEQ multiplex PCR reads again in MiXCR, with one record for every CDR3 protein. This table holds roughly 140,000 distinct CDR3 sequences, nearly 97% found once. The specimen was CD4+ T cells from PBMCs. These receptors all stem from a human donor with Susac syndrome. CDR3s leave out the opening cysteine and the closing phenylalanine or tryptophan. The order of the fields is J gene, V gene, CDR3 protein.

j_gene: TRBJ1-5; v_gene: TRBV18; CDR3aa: ASSPGQGARQPQH
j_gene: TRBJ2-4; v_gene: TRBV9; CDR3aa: ASSVDGTKNIQY
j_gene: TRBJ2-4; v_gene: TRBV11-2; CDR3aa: ASSLDKLNIQY
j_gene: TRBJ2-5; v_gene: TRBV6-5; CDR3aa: ASIQGETQY
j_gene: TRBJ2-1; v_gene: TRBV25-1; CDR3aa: ASQGDRGSSEQF
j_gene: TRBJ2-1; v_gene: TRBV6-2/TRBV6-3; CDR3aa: ASSYSTEANEQF
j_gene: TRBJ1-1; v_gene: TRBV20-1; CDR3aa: SARDRERRGTNTEAF
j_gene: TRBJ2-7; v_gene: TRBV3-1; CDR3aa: ASSQDPGAGWGYEQY
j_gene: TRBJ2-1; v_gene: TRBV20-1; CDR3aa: SARVATGGHYNEQF
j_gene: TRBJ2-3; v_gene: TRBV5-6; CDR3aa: ASSRKLAGTSTDTQY
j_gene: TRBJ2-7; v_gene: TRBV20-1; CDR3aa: SARDRLGGNYEQY
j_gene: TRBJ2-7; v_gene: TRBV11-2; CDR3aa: ASSTRTLSYEQY
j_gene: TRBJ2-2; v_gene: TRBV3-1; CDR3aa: ASSQPGLGVGELF
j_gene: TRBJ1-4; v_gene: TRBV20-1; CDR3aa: SARDQSGYNEKLF
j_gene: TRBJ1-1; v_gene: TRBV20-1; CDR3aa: SARGQSMNTEAF
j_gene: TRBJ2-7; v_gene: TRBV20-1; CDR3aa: SGQSFEGGPLYEQY
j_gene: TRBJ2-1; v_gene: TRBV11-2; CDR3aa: ASRRTSGEQF
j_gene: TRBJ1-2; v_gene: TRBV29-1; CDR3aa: SVGTTQGGTAGYT
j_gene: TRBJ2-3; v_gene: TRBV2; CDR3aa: ASSPTTDTQY
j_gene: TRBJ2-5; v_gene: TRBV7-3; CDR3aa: ASSLGGRGGKETQY
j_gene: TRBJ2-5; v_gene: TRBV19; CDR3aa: ASSITGETQY
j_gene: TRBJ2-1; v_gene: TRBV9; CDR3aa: ASRKTSGRDNEQF
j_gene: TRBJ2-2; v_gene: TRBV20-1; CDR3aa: SARDLAGSGELF
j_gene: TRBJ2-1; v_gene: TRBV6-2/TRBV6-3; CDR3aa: ASSALDGNEQF
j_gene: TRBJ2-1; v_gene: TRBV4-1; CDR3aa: ASSQMYNEQF
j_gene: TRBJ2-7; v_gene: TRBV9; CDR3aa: ASSVEVGANEQY